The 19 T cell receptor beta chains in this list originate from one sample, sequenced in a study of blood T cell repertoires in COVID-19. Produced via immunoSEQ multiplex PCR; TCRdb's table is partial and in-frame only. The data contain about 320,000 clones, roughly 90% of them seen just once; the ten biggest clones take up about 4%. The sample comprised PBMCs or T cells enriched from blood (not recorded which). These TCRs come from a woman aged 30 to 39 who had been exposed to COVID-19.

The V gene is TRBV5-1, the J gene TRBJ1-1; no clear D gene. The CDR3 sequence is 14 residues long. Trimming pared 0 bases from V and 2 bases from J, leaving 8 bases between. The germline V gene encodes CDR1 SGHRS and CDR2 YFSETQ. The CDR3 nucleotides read TGCGCCAGCAGCTTGGTGGCGGGAAACACTGAAGCTTTCTTT. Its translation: CASSLVAGNTEAFF. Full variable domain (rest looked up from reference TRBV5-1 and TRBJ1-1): KAGVTQTPRYLIKTRGQQVTLSCSPISGHRSVSWYQQTPGQGLQFLFEYFSETQRNKGNFPGRFSGRQFSNSRSEMNVSTLELGDSALYLCASSLVAGNTEAFFGQGTRLTVV.

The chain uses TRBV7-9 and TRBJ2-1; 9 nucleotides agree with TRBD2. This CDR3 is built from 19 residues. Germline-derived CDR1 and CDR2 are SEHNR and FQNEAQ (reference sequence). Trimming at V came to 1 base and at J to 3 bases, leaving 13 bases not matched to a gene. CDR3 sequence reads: CASSLDSIGLAGHYNEQFF. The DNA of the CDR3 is TGTGCCAGCAGCTTAGATTCCATCGGGCTAGCGGGGCACTACAATGAGCAGTTCTTC. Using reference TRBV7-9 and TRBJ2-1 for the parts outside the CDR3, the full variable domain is DTGVSQNPRHKITKRGQNVTFRCDPISEHNRLYWYRQTLGQGPEFLTYFQNEAQLEKSRLLSDRFSAERPKGSFSTLEIQRTEQGDSAMYLCASSLDSIGLAGHYNEQFFGPGTRLTVL.

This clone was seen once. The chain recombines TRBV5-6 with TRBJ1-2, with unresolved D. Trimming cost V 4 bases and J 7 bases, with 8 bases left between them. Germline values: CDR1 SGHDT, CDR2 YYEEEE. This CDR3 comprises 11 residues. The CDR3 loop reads CASSPGGGYTF. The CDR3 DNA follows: TGTGCCAGCAGCCCTGGAGGTGGCTACACCTTC.

CDR3 bases: TGTGCCAGCAGCTTAAGACAACTCTATGGCTACACCTTC. Its translation: CASSLRQLYGYTF. The chain recombines TRBV11-2 with TRBJ1-2; D gene ambiguous. V lost 2 bases and J lost 4, with 8 bases in between. This CDR3 has 13 residues. Germline values: CDR1 SGHAT, CDR2 FQNNGV.

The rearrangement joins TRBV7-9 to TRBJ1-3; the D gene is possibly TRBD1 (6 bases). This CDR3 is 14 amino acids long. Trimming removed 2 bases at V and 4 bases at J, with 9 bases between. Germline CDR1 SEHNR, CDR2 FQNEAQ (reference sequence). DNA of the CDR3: TGTGCCAGCAGCTTATCGCAGGGGGGAAACACCATATATTTT. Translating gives CASSLSQGGNTIYF.

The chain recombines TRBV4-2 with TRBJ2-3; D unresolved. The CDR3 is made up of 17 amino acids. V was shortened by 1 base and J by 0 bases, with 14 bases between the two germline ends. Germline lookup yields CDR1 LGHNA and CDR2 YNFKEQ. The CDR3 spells CASSQVFTAASTDTQYF. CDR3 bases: TGTGCCAGCAGCCAAGTATTTACTGCGGCTAGCACAGATACGCAGTATTTT.

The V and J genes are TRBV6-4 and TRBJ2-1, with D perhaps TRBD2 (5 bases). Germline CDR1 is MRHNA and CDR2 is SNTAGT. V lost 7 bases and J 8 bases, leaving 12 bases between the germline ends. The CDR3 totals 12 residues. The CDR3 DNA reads TGTGCCAGCAACCCGACTATCGATGAGCAGTTCTTC. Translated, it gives CASNPTIDEQFF.

Here the CDR3 reads CASSFATGGTEAFF. The DNA for the CDR3 is TGCGCCAGCAGCTTCGCAACAGGGGGCACTGAAGCTTTCTTT. This chain joins TRBV5-1 and TRBJ1-1, with 8 positions matching TRBD1. With V trimmed by 2 bases and J by 4 bases, 4 bases remained unmatched. Germline CDR1 reads SGHRS; CDR2 reads YFSETQ. This CDR3 is built from 14 residues.

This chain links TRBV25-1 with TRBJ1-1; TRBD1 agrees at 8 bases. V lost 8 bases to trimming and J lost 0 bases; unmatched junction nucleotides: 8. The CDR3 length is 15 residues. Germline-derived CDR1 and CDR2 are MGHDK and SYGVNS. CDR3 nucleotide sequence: TGTGCCAGCCGACCGCGGACAGGGATGAACACTGAAGCTTTCTTT. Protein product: CASRPRTGMNTEAFF.

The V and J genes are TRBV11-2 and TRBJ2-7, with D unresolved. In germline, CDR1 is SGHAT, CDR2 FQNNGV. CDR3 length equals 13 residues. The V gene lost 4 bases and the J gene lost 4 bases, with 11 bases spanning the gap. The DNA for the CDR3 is TGTGCCAGCAGCTACGTCGGCGGTTACGAGCAGTACTTC. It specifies CASSYVGGYEQYF.

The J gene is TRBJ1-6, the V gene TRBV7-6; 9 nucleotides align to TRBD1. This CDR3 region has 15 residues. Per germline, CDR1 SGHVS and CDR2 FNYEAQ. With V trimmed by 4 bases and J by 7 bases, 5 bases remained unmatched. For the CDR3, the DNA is TGTGCCAGCAGCTCACGGACAGGGGAGAATTCACCCCTCCACTTT. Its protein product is CASSSRTGENSPLHF.

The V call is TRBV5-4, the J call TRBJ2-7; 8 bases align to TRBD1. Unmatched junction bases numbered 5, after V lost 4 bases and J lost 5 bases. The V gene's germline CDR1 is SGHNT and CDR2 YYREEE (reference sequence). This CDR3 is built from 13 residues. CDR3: CASSVGQGDEQYF. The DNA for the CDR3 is TGTGCCAGCAGCGTAGGACAGGGCGACGAGCAGTACTTC.

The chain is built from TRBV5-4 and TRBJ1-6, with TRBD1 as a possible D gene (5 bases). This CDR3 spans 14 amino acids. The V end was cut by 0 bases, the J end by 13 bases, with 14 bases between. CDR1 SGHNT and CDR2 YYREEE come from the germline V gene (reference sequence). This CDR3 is CASSLDMGQSPLHF. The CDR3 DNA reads TGTGCCAGCAGCTTGGATATGGGGCAATCGCCCCTCCACTTT.

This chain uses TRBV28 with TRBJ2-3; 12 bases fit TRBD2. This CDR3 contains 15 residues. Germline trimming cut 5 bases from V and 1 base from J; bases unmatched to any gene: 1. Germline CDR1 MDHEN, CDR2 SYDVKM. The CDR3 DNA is TGTGCCAGCAGTCTAGCGGGGGGGGGCACAGATACGCAGTATTTT. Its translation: CASSLAGGGTDTQYF.

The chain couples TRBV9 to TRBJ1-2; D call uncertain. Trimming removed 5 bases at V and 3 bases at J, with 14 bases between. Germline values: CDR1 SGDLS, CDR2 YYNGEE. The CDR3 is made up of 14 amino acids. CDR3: CASSPTRVHYGYTF. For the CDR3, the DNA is TGTGCCAGCAGTCCCACCCGGGTACACTATGGCTACACCTTC.

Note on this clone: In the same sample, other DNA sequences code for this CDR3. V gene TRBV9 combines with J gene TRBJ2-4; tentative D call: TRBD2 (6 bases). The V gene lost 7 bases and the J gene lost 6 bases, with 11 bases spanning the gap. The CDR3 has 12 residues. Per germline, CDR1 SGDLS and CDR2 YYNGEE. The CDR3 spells CASRGTSNIQYF. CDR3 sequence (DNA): TGTGCCAGCCGGGGGACCTCAAACATTCAGTACTTC.

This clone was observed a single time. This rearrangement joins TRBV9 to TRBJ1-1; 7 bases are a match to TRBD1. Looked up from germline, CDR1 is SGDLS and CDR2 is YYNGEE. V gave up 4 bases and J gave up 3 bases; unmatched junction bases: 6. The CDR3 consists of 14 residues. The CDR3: CASSTRQGDTEAFF. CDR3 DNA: TGTGCCAGCAGCACCCGACAGGGTGACACTGAAGCTTTCTTT. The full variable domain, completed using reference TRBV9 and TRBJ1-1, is DSGVTQTPKHLITATGQRVTLRCSPRSGDLSVYWYQQSLDQGLQFLIQYYNGEERAKGNILERFSAQQFPDLHSELNLSSLELGDSALYFCASSTRQGDTEAFFGQGTRLTVV.

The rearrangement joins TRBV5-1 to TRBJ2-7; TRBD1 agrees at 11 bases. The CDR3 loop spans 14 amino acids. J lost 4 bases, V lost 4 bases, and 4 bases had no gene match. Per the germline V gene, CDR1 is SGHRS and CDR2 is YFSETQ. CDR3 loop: CASSQDRGRYEQYF. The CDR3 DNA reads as TGCGCCAGCAGCCAGGACAGGGGGCGGTACGAGCAGTACTTC.

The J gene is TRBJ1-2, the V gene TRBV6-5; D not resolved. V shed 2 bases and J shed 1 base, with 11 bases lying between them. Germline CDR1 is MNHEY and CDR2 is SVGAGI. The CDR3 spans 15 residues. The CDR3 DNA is TGTGCCAGCAGTTACAAAGGAGGGCTTAACTATGGCTACACCTTC. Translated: CASSYKGGLNYGYTF.